Listed below are T cell receptor beta chains from one sample, sequenced in a study of T cells in narcolepsy. TCRdb's table, derived via immunoSEQ multiplex PCR, lists solely in-frame clones and lacks some. The sample includes roughly 25,000 clones, 85% seen only once; the top ten take roughly 1.4%. Input material: CD45RA- memory CD4+ T cells from PBMCs. All receptors derive from a human donor with narcolepsy. Each CDR3 is given with its conserved first and last residue. Fields, in order: J gene, V gene, clone size, D gene, CDR3 DNA, CDR3 protein. A D gene is named only where the DNA matches it firmly. Not all rows give a size; the values are once, few, many and, for expanded clones, a class.

>TRBJ2-1|TRBV28|once|TRBD1
TGTGCCAGCAGTTTAGGGGGTTGGACAGGGGGTAATGAGCAGTTCTTC
CASSLGGWTGGNEQFF
>TRBJ2-7|TRBV7-2|.|TRBD2
TGTGCCAGCAGCTTCAAAGCGGGAGGCCCTTCAACCACCTACGAGCAGTACTTC
CASSFKAGGPSTTYEQYF
>TRBJ2-1|TRBV6-5|.|.
TGTGCCAGCATCGGACAGTTCAATGAGCAGTTCTTC
CASIGQFNEQFF
>TRBJ2-1|TRBV9|.|TRBD2
TGTGCCAGCGTGGCACTAGCGGGAGATGAGCAGTTCTTC
CASVALAGDEQFF
>TRBJ2-7|TRBV28|few|TRBD1
TGTGCCAGCAGTTTACCCCAGGTTCGTACAGGGGTTTCGGGGTACGAGCAGTACTTC
CASSLPQVRTGVSGYEQYF
>TRBJ1-2|TRBV6-5|.|.
TGTGCCAGCAGTTACGGCCTTGGAGACGGCTACACCTTC
CASSYGLGDGYTF
>TRBJ2-1|TRBV30|.|.
TGTGCCTGGATCCAACGGGGGGCGGGGTTCTTC
CAWIQRGAGFF
>TRBJ2-3|TRBV5-1|.|.
TGCGCCAGCAGCGCACAGACGGTACGAACGGATACGCAGTATTTT
CASSAQTVRTDTQYF
>TRBJ1-1|TRBV7-8|.|.
TGTGCCAGCAGCTCCCAGGGGATGCGCACTGAAGCTTTCTTT
CASSSQGMRTEAFF
>TRBJ2-7|TRBV7-8|.|.
TGTGCCAGCAGCATCCCACCCCCGGGAGACGTCCACGAGCAGTACTTC
CASSIPPPGDVHEQYF
>TRBJ1-4|TRBV5-1|.|TRBD1
TGCGCCAGCAGCTTGGGCACAGGGGGACGGGAAAAACTGTTTTTT
CASSLGTGGREKLFF
>TRBJ2-6|TRBV18|.|.
TGTGCCAGCTCACCCAACAGCTCTGGGGCCAACGTCCTGACTTTC
CASSPNSSGANVLTF
>TRBJ1-5|TRBV28|.|.
TGTGCCAGCAGTTTACAGGGTGGGAATAATCAGCCCCAGCATTTT
CASSLQGGNNQPQHF
>TRBJ2-2|TRBV27|.|TRBD1
TGTGCCAGCAAACCGGGACAGGCTCGCACCGGGGAGCTGTTTTTT
CASKPGQARTGELFF
>TRBJ2-1|TRBV7-7|.|TRBD2
TGTGCCAGCAGCTTAGCCGGGACTAGCGACAATGAGCAGTTCTTC
CASSLAGTSDNEQFF
>TRBJ1-3|TRBV6-5|.|.
TGTGCCAGCAGGGCTGCGACGGGAGCTGGAAACACCATATATTTT
CASRAATGAGNTIYF
>TRBJ2-2|TRBV2|.|TRBD2
TGTGCCAGCACTCCCCGACTAGCGATCGGCACCGGGGAGCTGTTTTTT
CASTPRLAIGTGELFF